Listed here is a single TCR beta chain. The antigen is undetermined. The data belong to a study of shared clonotypes between healthy human individuals. General study findings and limits: Approximately 5.4% of naive CD4 clonotypes were common to several donors.

The data were produced by immunoSEQ multiplex PCR, yet TCRdb's version contains in-frame clones alone and is incomplete. Found here are millions of clones, more than 85% of them singletons; the top ten hold about 0.37%. Donation came from healthy HIV-negative adults that had no recent acute infections or vaccinations. From germline, CDR1 is MNHNS and CDR2 SASEGT. This CDR3 is built from 14 residues. V lost 3 bases, J lost 6 bases, and 6 bases stayed unmatched. The receptor's source is a man aged 18 to 30 in good health. Some clones in this sample may be carry-over from other donors' samples. Input material: naive CD4+ T cells from PBMCs. Subset denoted: CD45RA+ positively selected. The rearrangement uses TRBV6-1 and TRBJ1-2; 8 nucleotides line up with TRBD1. The DNA of the CDR3 is TGTGCCAGCAGTGAGTCAGGGGGCTTTAATGGCTACACCTTC. Translating it yields CASSESGGFNGYTF.